This record covers a single TCR beta chain. This sample was included in a study of T cells in Graves' hyperthyroidism and ophthalmopathy. Hyperthyroidism of Graves' type that showed no ophthalmopathy progression within 18 months was stable. Deletions cut 2 bases from V and 1 base from J, with 7 bases between. Germline V gene sequence: CDR1 MNHEY, CDR2 SVGAGI. The CDR3 contains 14 residues. Amplified regions were TCR beta CDR3 sequences from RNA transcripts. Primed by the HTBI set, a first-round RT-PCR was run on the TCR CDR3. MiXCR, applied by TCRdb to the multiplex PCR reads, yields one record per CDR3 protein. The sample lists 380,000 or so distinct CDR3 sequences, about 18% occurring once.

Sequences were obtained from blood. The source of this sequence is a woman under 30 with Graves' hyperthyroidism. The V call is TRBV6-5, the J call TRBJ2-3; D gene unclear. CDR3 in amino acids: CASSYGLRTDTQYF. The CDR3 region has the DNA TGTGCCAGCAGTTACGGTTTGCGCACAGATACGCAGTATTTT.